These 26 T cell receptor beta chains share one sample of origin, sequenced in a study of OX40 agonist ivuxolimab in advanced cancers. Clones were read by immunoSEQ multiplex PCR, and TCRdb kept only the in-frame ones, dropping some. The table has around 66,000 clones, around 83% seen once. The specimen was CD4+ or CD8+ T cells sorted from blood, collected in a trial of the OX40 agonist ivuxolimab. These receptors were taken from an adult with an advanced solid tumor such as melanoma, head and neck, liver or kidney cancer.

The chain links TRBV7-9 to TRBJ1-2; 7 bases fit TRBD1. The CDR3 covers 15 residues. The germline V gene encodes CDR1 SEHNR and CDR2 FQNEAQ (reference sequence). The V segment lost 4 bases and the J segment 5 bases; nucleotides outside the gene matches: 10. The CDR3 sequence is CASSSLEGGVYGYTF. The DNA for the CDR3 is TGTGCCAGCAGCTCCCTGGAAGGGGGCGTATATGGCTACACCTTC.

The rearrangement uses TRBV25-1 and TRBJ2-3, with a weak D call TRBD2 (5 bases). Trimming left V 4 bases short and J 3 bases short, with 8 bases between. CDR1 is MGHDK and CDR2 is SYGVNS in the germline V gene. CDR3 length: 13 amino acids. The CDR3 nucleotides read TGTGCCAGCAGTGGGCCGGGGACAGATACGCAGTATTTT. This translates into CASSGPGTDTQYF.

The chain couples TRBV6-6 to TRBJ2-5; D might be TRBD1 (6 bases). Per germline, CDR1 MNHNY and CDR2 SVGAGI (reference sequence). Trimming removed 3 bases at V and 5 bases at J, with 16 bases between. The CDR3 sequence is 15 residues long. CDR3 DNA sequence: TGTGCCAGCAGTTATGTATGGGGGCCGGGGGAGACCCAGTACTTC. The encoded protein is CASSYVWGPGETQYF.

The V gene is TRBV7-9, the J gene TRBJ1-2; no reliable D call. This CDR3 has 14 amino acids. The germline V gene encodes CDR1 SEHNR and CDR2 FQNEAQ (reference sequence). V shed 0 bases and J shed 6 bases, with 11 bases lying between them. In nucleotides, the CDR3 is TGTGCCAGCAGCTTAGCAGGGATTTTGGATGGCTACACCTTC. Translated, it gives CASSLAGILDGYTF.

V is TRBV28 and J is TRBJ1-4, with 8 bases that match TRBD1. Germline V gene lookup returns CDR1 MDHEN and CDR2 SYDVKM. Trimming cost V 8 bases and J 5 bases; bases outside gene matches: 10. The length of the CDR3 is 15 residues. CDR3 sequence: CASYSPGQENEKLFF. The CDR3 nucleotides read TGTGCCAGCTACTCCCCGGGACAGGAAAATGAAAAACTGTTTTTT.

The V gene is TRBV19, the J gene TRBJ1-1; D is unresolved. CDR3 length: 15 residues. Germline values: CDR1 LNHDA, CDR2 SQIVND (reference sequence). Trimming took 6 bases from V and 6 from J, leaving 20 bases between them. This chain's CDR3 is CASSSLVGVGPEAFF. The CDR3 region has the DNA TGTGCCAGTAGCTCCCTTGTAGGAGTTGGACCTGAAGCTTTCTTT.

This clone was counted a single time. CDR3 residues: CASSPSGNYGYTF. CDR3 nucleotide sequence: TGTGCCAGCAGCCCATCAGGGAACTATGGCTACACCTTC. The chain has TRBV9 and TRBJ1-2, with D perhaps TRBD1 (5 bases). The V gene's germline CDR1 is SGDLS and CDR2 YYNGEE. With 4 bases removed from V and 2 bases from J, the gap between germline ends came to 9 bases. The CDR3 is 13 residues long. Full variable domain (outside the CDR3, taken from reference TRBV9 and TRBJ1-2): DSGVTQTPKHLITATGQRVTLRCSPRSGDLSVYWYQQSLDQGLQFLIQYYNGEERAKGNILERFSAQQFPDLHSELNLSSLELGDSALYFCASSPSGNYGYTFGSGTRLTVV.

This clone turned up a few times. The chain carries TRBV29-1 and TRBJ2-2; no definite D call. Germline V CDR1 and CDR2: SQVTM, ANQGSEA. CDR3 length equals 14 residues. V dropped 4 bases and J dropped 1 base, with 10 bases sitting between them. The DNA for the CDR3 is TGCAGCGTTGTCCGTGAATGGAACACCGGGGAGCTGTTTTTT. Its translation is CSVVREWNTGELFF.

The chain combines TRBV13 with TRBJ2-3; D call uncertain. This CDR3 is built from 13 residues. Germline V gene lookup returns CDR1 PRHDT and CDR2 FYEKMQ (reference sequence). V shed 5 bases and J shed 3 bases, with 9 bases lying between them. CDR3 nucleotide sequence: TGTGCCAGCAGCCCTCTATGGACAGATACGCAGTATTTT. Amino acids: CASSPLWTDTQYF.

This chain joins TRBV7-2 and TRBJ2-1, with unresolved D. V lost 1 base to trimming and J lost 0 bases, with 16 bases between them. The CDR3 is made up of 18 amino acids. The germline V gene has CDR1 SGHTA and CDR2 FQGNSA. In nucleotides, the CDR3 is TGTGCCAGCAGCTTAGACGGGTCCCACCTTAGCTCCTACAATGAGCAGTTCTTC. This encodes CASSLDGSHLSSYNEQFF.

The V and J genes are TRBV4-2 and TRBJ1-6; no clear D. Germline CDR1 reads LGHNA; CDR2 reads YNFKEQ. V was shortened by 0 bases and J by 5 bases, with 8 bases between the two germline ends. The CDR3 contains 15 residues. The CDR3 is CASSQERTDNSPLHF. The DNA of the CDR3 is TGTGCCAGCAGCCAAGAAAGGACTGATAATTCACCCCTCCACTTT.

J is TRBJ1-2 and V is TRBV12-2. TRBV12-2 is designated a pseudogene. The CDR3 has 13 amino acids. Here the CDR3 reads CASRRGPNYGYTF. The DNA of the CDR3 is TGTGCAAGTCGCCGGGGACCTAACTATGGCTACACCTTC.

The V gene is TRBV7-6, the J gene TRBJ2-7; TRBD1 might be the D (6 bases). The CDR3 extends over 14 amino acids. Trimming removed 5 bases at V and 4 bases at J, with 15 bases between. Germline-derived CDR1 and CDR2 are SGHVS and FNYEAQ. CDR3 region: CASSGRGREYEQYF. As DNA, the CDR3 is TGTGCCAGCAGCGGCAGGGGAAGGGAGTACGAGCAGTACTTC.

The chain uses TRBV4-1 and TRBJ2-5, with D perhaps TRBD2 (5 bases). The CDR3 length is 13 residues. Germline V gives CDR1 MGHRA, CDR2 YSYEKL. Trimming removed 5 bases from V and 5 bases from J, with 12 bases in between. CDR3 DNA: TGCGCCAGCAGCTCTCAGACGGGGGAGACCCAGTACTTC. Translation gives CASSSQTGETQYF.

The V gene is TRBV7-9, the J gene TRBJ2-5; 12 bases map to TRBD2. CDR1 and CDR2 from the germline V gene are SEHNR and FQNEAQ (reference sequence). The J segment lost 4 bases and the V segment lost 3 bases, leaving 3 bases of the junction unmatched. This CDR3 is built from 15 residues. CDR3 sequence: CASSLASGRGETQYF. CDR3 nucleotides: TGTGCCAGCAGCTTGGCTAGCGGGAGGGGAGAGACCCAGTACTTC.

The CDR3 bases are TGTGCCAGCAGTCCAGGGGCCAATCTACGAGGGCAGTACTTC. Translated: CASSPGANLRGQYF. The chain joins TRBV27 to TRBJ2-7, with D possibly TRBD1 on 6 matching bases. This CDR3 comprises 14 residues. CDR1 and CDR2 from the germline V gene are MNHEY and SMNVEV (reference sequence). The ends were cut back, 5 bases at V and 9 bases at J, with 20 bases in the middle.

This clone appeared a few times. The CDR3 reads CASSTGTVALNNEQFF. The CDR3 region has the DNA TGCGCCAGCAGCACGGGGACAGTTGCCCTCAACAATGAGCAGTTCTTC. The V and J genes are TRBV5-1 and TRBJ2-1; 7 positions agree with TRBD1. CDR3 size: 16 residues. With V trimmed by 4 bases and J by 5 bases, 12 bases remained unmatched. Germline V CDR1 and CDR2: SGHRS, YFSETQ.

V gene TRBV27 combines with J gene TRBJ1-5; the D is unclear. The CDR3 spans 14 residues. V dropped 8 bases and J dropped 0 bases, with 11 bases sitting between them. Germline values: CDR1 MNHEY, CDR2 SMNVEV (reference sequence). CDR3: CASAEEHSNQPQHF. The CDR3 DNA is TGTGCCAGCGCGGAAGAGCATAGCAATCAGCCCCAGCATTTT.

The V gene is TRBV5-1, the J gene TRBJ2-3, with a weak D call TRBD2 (5 bases). Germline CDR1 and CDR2: SGHRS and YFSETQ. The CDR3 runs 12 residues. Deletions cut 3 bases from V and 6 bases from J, with 8 bases between. CDR3 in amino acids: CASSSRGDTQYF. In DNA form, the CDR3 reads TGCGCCAGCAGCTCCAGAGGGGATACGCAGTATTTT. The full variable domain, with the rest looked up from reference TRBV5-1 and TRBJ2-3, is KAGVTQTPRYLIKTRGQQVTLSCSPISGHRSVSWYQQTPGQGLQFLFEYFSETQRNKGNFPGRFSGRQFSNSRSEMNVSTLELGDSALYLCASSSRGDTQYFGPGTRLTVL.

By share, this clone counts as medium-sized. V is TRBV30 and J is TRBJ1-1; a possible D gene is TRBD1 (5 bases). CDR1 is GTSNPN, CDR2 SVGIG, per germline (reference sequence). Trimming took off 1 base at V and 0 bases at J, with 15 bases between the two ends. The CDR3 spans 16 residues. CDR3 DNA: TGTGCCTGGAGTGAGAAGGGGACCGTCCTGAACACTGAAGCTTTCTTT. It yields the protein CAWSEKGTVLNTEAFF.

This clone was picked up a small number of times. The chain carries TRBV7-2 and TRBJ2-5, with 12 bases fitting TRBD2. The length of the CDR3 is 15 residues. The V gene end was trimmed by 5 bases and the J gene end by 5 bases; junction bases not matched to a gene: 6. The germline gives CDR1 SGHTA, CDR2 FQGNSA. Here the CDR3 reads CASSPTSGSGETQYF. Written as DNA, the CDR3 is TGTGCCAGCAGCCCGACTAGCGGGAGTGGGGAGACCCAGTACTTC. Supplemented by reference TRBV7-2 and TRBJ2-5, the full variable domain reads GAGVSQSPSNKVTEKGKDVELRCDPISGHTALYWYRQSLGQGLEFLIYFQGNSAPDKSGLPSDRFSAERTGGSVSTLTIQRTQQEDSAVYLCASSPTSGSGETQYFGPGTRLLVL.

The chain has TRBV28 and TRBJ2-3; D might be TRBD2 (6 bases). The germline V and J ends were trimmed by 4 bases and 7 bases, with 21 bases remaining between them. Germline V CDR1 and CDR2: MDHEN, SYDVKM. CDR3 size: 16 residues. CDR3 in DNA: TGTGCCAGCAGTTCCCCCCGGGGGTTTGGGGGATATACGCAGTATTTT. Residues: CASSSPRGFGGYTQYF. Full variable domain (outside the CDR3, taken from reference TRBV28 and TRBJ2-3): DVKVTQSSRYLVKRTGEKVFLECVQDMDHENMFWYRQDPGLGLRLIYFSYDVKMKEKGDIPEGYSVSREKKERFSLILESASTNQTSMYLCASSSPRGFGGYTQYFGPGTRLTVL.

This chain joins TRBV5-4 and TRBJ2-5; 8 bases map to TRBD1. V dropped 3 bases and J dropped 5; count of bases not matched to a gene: 6. From germline, CDR1 is SGHNT and CDR2 YYREEE (reference sequence). This CDR3 has 14 amino acids. The CDR3 DNA sequence: TGTGCCAGCAGCTGGCAGGGGGCGGAGGAGACCCAGTACTTC. The encoded protein is CASSWQGAEETQYF.

This chain uses TRBV1 with TRBJ2-7; the D segment call TRBD2 is taken from the table without a DNA check. TRBV1 is assigned pseudogene status. The CDR3 consists of 15 residues. The CDR3 sequence is CTSSQVSECQYEQYV. In DNA, the CDR3 is TGCACCAGCAGCCAAGTCTCGGAGTGTCAATACGAGCAGTACGTC.

The chain employs TRBV11-1 and TRBJ2-1, with 10 bases that match TRBD2. V lost 4 bases, J lost 3 bases, and 6 bases stayed unmatched. Germline V gene lookup returns CDR1 SGHAT and CDR2 FQDESV (reference sequence). The CDR3 spans 16 residues. The chain's CDR3 is CASSSGLAGDYNEQFF. Written as DNA, the CDR3 is TGTGCCAGCAGCTCCGGGCTAGCGGGAGACTACAATGAGCAGTTCTTC.

This chain connects TRBV5-1 to TRBJ2-1; 10 nucleotides align to TRBD2. The CDR3 covers 16 residues. CDR1 SGHRS and CDR2 YFSETQ come from the germline V gene. V was pared by 0 bases and J by 3 bases, with 3 bases of the junction left unmatched. CDR3 bases: TGCGCCAGCAGCTTGGTGGGACTAGCGCTCTACAATGAGCAGTTCTTC. Amino acids: CASSLVGLALYNEQFF.